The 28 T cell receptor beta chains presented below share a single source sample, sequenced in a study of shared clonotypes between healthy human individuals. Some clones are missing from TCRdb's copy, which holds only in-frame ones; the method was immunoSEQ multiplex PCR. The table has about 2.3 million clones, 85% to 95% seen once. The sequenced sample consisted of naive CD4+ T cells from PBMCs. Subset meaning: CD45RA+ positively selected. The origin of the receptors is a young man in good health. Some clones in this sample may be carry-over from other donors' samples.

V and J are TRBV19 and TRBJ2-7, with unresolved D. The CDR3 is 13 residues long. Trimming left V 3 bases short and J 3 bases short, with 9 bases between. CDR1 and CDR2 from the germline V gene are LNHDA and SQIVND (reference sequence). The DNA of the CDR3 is TGTGCCAGTAGTATCAGCAGCTTCTACGAGCAGTACTTC. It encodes CASSISSFYEQYF.

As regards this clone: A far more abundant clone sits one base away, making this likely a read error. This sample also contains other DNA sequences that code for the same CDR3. This chain's CDR3 is CASTSSGNTIYF. The CDR3 coding sequence is TGTGCCAGCACCAGCTCTGGAAACACCATATATTTT. This chain uses TRBV28 with TRBJ1-3; no definite D call. Germline loops: CDR1 MDHEN, CDR2 SYDVKM. Between the trimmed V and J ends, which lost 7 bases and 0 bases, there was a span of 4 bases. This CDR3 region has 12 residues. The whole variable domain, filled in from reference TRBV28 and TRBJ1-3, reads DVKVTQSSRYLVKRTGEKVFLECVQDMDHENMFWYRQDPGLGLRLIYFSYDVKMKEKGDIPEGYSVSREKKERFSLILESASTNQTSMYLCASTSSGNTIYFGEGSWLTVV.

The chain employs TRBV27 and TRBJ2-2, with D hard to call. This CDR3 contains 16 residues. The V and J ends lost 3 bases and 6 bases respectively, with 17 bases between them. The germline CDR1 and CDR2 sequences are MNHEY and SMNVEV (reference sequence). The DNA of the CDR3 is TGTGCCAGCAGTTTCTCGCTCAACATTTTGGCCGGGGAGCTGTTTTTT. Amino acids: CASSFSLNILAGELFF.

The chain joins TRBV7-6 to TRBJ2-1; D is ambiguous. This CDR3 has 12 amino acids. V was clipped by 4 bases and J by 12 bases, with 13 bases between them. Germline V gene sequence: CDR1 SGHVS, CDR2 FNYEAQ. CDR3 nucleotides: TGTGCCAGCAGCTCCCCTGCCCTTGGGCAGTTCTTC. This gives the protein CASSSPALGQFF.

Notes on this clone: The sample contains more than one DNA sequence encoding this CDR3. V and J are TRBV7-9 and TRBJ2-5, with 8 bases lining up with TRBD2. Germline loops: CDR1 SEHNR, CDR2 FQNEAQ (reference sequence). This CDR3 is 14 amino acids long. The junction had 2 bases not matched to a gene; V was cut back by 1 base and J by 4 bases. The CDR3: CASSLGGGRETQYF. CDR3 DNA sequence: TGTGCCAGCAGCTTAGGCGGGGGGAGAGAGACCCAGTACTTC.

CDR3 loop: CASSLAGSGFGYTF. The CDR3 DNA follows: TGTGCCAGCAGCTTAGCTGGATCAGGGTTTGGCTACACCTTC. This chain connects TRBV7-2 to TRBJ1-2; TRBD1 is a possible D gene (5 bases). Germline V gives CDR1 SGHTA, CDR2 FQGNSA. The CDR3 has 14 amino acids. V was trimmed by 0 bases and J by 7 bases, leaving 12 bases between them. The variable domain in full, with the rest retrieved from reference TRBV7-2 and TRBJ1-2, is GAGVSQSPSNKVTEKGKDVELRCDPISGHTALYWYRQSLGQGLEFLIYFQGNSAPDKSGLPSDRFSAERTGGSVSTLTIQRTQQEDSAVYLCASSLAGSGFGYTFGSGTRLTVV.

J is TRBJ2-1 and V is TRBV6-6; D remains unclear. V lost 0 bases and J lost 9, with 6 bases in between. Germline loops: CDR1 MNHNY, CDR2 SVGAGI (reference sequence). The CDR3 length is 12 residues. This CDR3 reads CASSYSMSEQFF. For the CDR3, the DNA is TGTGCCAGCAGTTACTCGATGAGTGAGCAGTTCTTC.

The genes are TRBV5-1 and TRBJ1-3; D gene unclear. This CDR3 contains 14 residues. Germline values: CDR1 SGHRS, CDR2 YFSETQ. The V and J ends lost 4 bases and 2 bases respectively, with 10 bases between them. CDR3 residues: CASSTSMTGNTIYF. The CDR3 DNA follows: TGCGCCAGCAGCACTTCAATGACTGGAAACACCATATATTTT.

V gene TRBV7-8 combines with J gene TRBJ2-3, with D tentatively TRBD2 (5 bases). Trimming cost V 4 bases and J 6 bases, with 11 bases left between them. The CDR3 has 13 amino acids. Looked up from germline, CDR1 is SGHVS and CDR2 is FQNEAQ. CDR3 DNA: TGTGCCAGCAGCTCGTTGGAGGAGGATACGCAGTATTTT. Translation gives CASSSLEEDTQYF.

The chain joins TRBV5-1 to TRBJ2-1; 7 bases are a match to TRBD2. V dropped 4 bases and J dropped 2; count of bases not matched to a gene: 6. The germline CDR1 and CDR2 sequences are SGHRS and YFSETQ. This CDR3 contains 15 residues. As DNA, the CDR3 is TGCGCCAGCAGCGGGGGAGGGAGGGCCTACAATGAGCAGTTCTTC. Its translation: CASSGGGRAYNEQFF.

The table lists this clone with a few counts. The DNA of the CDR3 is TGTGCCAGCAGCTTTGACGGAATTAATGAAAAACTGTTTTTT. Residues: CASSFDGINEKLFF. V and J are TRBV5-6 and TRBJ1-4, with D unresolved. This CDR3 comprises 14 residues. Germline CDR1 SGHDT, CDR2 YYEEEE. The germline V and J ends were trimmed by 2 bases and 4 bases, with 9 bases remaining between them.

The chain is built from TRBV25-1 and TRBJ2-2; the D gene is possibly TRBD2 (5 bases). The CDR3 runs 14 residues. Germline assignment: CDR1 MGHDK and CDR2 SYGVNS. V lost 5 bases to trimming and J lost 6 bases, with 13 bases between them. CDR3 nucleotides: TGTGCCAGCAGTCGACCCGGCGGGCCCGGGGAGCTGTTTTTT. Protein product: CASSRPGGPGELFF.

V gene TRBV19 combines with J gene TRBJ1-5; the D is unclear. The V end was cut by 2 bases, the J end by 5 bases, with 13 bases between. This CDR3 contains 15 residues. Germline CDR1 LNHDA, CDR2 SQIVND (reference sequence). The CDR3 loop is CASSIIDTLYQPQHF. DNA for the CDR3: TGTGCCAGTAGTATAATCGACACCCTCTATCAGCCCCAGCATTTT.

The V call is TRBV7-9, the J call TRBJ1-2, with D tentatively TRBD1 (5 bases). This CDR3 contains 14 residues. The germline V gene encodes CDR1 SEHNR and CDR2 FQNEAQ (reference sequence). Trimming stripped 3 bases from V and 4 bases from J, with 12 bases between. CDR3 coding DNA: TGTGCCAGCAGCTTCAACACAGGCCCCTATGGCTACACCTTC. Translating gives CASSFNTGPYGYTF.

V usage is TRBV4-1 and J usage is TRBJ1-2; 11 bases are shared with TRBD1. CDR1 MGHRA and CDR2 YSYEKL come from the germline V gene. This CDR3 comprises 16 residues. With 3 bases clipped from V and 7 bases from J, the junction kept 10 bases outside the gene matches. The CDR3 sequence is CASSQDRDRGIRGYTF. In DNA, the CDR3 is TGCGCCAGCAGCCAGGACCGGGACAGGGGGATCCGTGGCTACACCTTC.

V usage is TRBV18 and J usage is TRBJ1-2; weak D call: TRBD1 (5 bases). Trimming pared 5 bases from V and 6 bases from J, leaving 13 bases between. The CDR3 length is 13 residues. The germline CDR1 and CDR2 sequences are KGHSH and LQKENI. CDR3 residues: CASSAGTDDGYTF. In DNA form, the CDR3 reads TGTGCCAGCTCAGCCGGGACGGACGATGGCTACACCTTC. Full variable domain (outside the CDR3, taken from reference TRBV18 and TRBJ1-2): NAGVMQNPRHLVRRRGQEARLRCSPMKGHSHVYWYRQLPEEGLKFMVYLQKENIIDESGMPKERFSAEFPKEGPSILRIQQVVRGDSAAYFCASSAGTDDGYTFGSGTRLTVV.

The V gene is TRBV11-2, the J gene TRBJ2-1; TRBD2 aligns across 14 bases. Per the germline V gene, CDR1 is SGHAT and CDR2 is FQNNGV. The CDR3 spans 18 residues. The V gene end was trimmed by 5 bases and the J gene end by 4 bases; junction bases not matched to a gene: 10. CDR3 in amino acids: CASSARGTSGSSYNEQFF. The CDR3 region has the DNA TGTGCCAGCAGCGCGAGGGGGACTAGCGGGAGCTCTTACAATGAGCAGTTCTTC. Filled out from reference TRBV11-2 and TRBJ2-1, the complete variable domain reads EAGVAQSPRYKIIEKRQSVAFWCNPISGHATLYWYQQILGQGPKLLIQFQNNGVVDDSQLPKDRFSAERLKGVDSTLKIQPAKLEDSAVYLCASSARGTSGSSYNEQFFGPGTRLTVL.

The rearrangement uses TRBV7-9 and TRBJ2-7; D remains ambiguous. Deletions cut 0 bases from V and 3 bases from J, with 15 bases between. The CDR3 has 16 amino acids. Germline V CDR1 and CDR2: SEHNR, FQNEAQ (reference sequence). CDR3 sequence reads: CASSLAGVGFRYEQYF. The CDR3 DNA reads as TGTGCCAGCAGCTTAGCTGGTGTGGGTTTCCGCTACGAGCAGTACTTC. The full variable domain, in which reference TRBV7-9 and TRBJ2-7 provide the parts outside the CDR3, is DTGVSQNPRHKITKRGQNVTFRCDPISEHNRLYWYRQTLGQGPEFLTYFQNEAQLEKSRLLSDRFSAERPKGSFSTLEIQRTEQGDSAMYLCASSLAGVGFRYEQYFGPGTRLTVT.

In nucleotides, the CDR3 is TGTGCCAGCAGCCGTTATCAGGGAGTTCAAAACATTCAGTACTTC. This translates into CASSRYQGVQNIQYF. The chain combines TRBV5-6 with TRBJ2-4; D may be TRBD1 or TRBD2 (5 bases each). Germline values: CDR1 SGHDT, CDR2 YYEEEE. CDR3 length: 15 residues. The V gene lost 4 bases and the J gene lost 5 bases, with 16 bases spanning the gap.

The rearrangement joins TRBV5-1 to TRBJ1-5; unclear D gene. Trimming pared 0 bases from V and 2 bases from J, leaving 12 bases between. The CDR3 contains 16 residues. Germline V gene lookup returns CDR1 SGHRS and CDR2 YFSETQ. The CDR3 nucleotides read TGCGCCAGCAGCTTGGGCCTGACGGATGGCAATCAGCCCCAGCATTTT. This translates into CASSLGLTDGNQPQHF. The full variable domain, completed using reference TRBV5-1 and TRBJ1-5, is KAGVTQTPRYLIKTRGQQVTLSCSPISGHRSVSWYQQTPGQGLQFLFEYFSETQRNKGNFPGRFSGRQFSNSRSEMNVSTLELGDSALYLCASSLGLTDGNQPQHFGDGTRLSIL.

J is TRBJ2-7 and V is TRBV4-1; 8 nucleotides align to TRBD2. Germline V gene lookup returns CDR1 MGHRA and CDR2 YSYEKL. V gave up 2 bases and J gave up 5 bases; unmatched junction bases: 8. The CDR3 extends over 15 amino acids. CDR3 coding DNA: TGCGCCAGCAGCCAAATCGGGAGGGCGCAGAACGAGCAGTACTTC. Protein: CASSQIGRAQNEQYF.

DNA for the CDR3: TGTGCCAGCAGTGCTCAGACCCGATACGAGCAGTACTTC. It codes for CASSAQTRYEQYF. The rearrangement uses TRBV25-1 and TRBJ2-7; no reliable D call. The germline gives CDR1 MGHDK, CDR2 SYGVNS. V was shortened by 4 bases and J by 4 bases, with 11 bases between the two germline ends. The CDR3 contains 13 residues.

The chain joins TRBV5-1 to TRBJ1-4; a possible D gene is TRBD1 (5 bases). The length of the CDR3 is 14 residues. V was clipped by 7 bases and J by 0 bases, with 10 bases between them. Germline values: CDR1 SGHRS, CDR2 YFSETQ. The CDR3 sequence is CASGQGPTNEKLFF. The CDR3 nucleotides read TGCGCCAGCGGTCAGGGCCCAACTAATGAAAAACTGTTTTTT.

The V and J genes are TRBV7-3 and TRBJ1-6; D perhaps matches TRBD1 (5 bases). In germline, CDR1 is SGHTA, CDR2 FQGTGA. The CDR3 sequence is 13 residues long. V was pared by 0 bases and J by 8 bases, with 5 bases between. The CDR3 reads CASSLTGDSPLHF. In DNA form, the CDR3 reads TGTGCCAGCAGCTTAACGGGGGATTCACCCCTCCACTTT.

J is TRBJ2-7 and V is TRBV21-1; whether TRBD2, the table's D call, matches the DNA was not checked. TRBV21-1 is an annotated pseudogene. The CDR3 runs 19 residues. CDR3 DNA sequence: TGTGCCAGCAGCAAAGGCGTCCCCAAGGTGAGGGCGGGAGGCTACGAGCAGTACTTC. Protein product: CASSKGVPKVRAGGYEQYF.

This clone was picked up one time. CDR3 sequence: CASSLVVRSGRTTDTQYF. The CDR3 DNA follows: TGTGCCAGCAGCTTAGTCGTGCGGAGCGGGAGGACCACAGATACGCAGTATTTT. The V gene is TRBV7-6, the J gene TRBJ2-3; 9 bases line up with TRBD2. Germline V gene lookup returns CDR1 SGHVS and CDR2 FNYEAQ. J gave up 2 bases and V 1 base, and 10 bases lay outside the gene matches. This CDR3 spans 18 amino acids.

The DNA for the CDR3 is TGTGCCAGCAGCCAAGAAATCACTAGCGGGCCCTACGAGCAGTACTTC. Protein: CASSQEITSGPYEQYF. This rearrangement joins TRBV4-2 to TRBJ2-7; 9 nucleotides agree with TRBD2. This CDR3 spans 16 amino acids. V was clipped by 0 bases and J by 2 bases; unmatched bases: 5. Germline-derived CDR1 and CDR2 are LGHNA and YNFKEQ.

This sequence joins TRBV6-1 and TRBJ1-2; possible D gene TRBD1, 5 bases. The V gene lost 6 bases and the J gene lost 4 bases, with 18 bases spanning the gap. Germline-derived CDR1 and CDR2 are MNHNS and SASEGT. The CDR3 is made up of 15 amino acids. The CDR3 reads CASRETALGGYGYTF. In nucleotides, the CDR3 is TGTGCCAGCAGAGAGACAGCCCTTGGCGGCTATGGCTACACCTTC.